One and the same sample provided the 10 T cell receptor beta chains below, sequenced in a study of blood T cell repertoires in COVID-19. Here immunoSEQ multiplex PCR was the method, and the copy in TCRdb shows in-frame clones only, minus some. Altogether about 210,000 clones are present, 87% being singletons, with the ten largest covering 9% to 12%. The sequenced sample was PBMCs or T cells enriched from blood (not recorded which). The receptors come from a man between 18 and 35 years old with acute COVID-19.

This clone was seen just once. The chain recombines TRBV11-2 with TRBJ2-7; 9 bases are a match to TRBD1. J lost 4 bases, V lost 5 bases, and 9 bases had no gene match. The length of the CDR3 is 15 residues. Germline V gives CDR1 SGHAT, CDR2 FQNNGV. The CDR3 loop is CASSPPGTGKYEQYF. CDR3 coding DNA: TGTGCCAGCAGCCCCCCCGGGACAGGGAAATACGAGCAGTACTTC.

This chain connects TRBV28 to TRBJ2-3; 10 bases map to TRBD2. Trimming at V came to 3 bases and at J to 2 bases, leaving 8 bases not matched to a gene. CDR1 and CDR2 (germline): MDHEN, SYDVKM. The CDR3 extends over 17 amino acids. CDR3 coding DNA: TGTGCCAGCAGTTTGGGCGGACTAGCGGACTCCACAGATACGCAGTATTTT. This gives the protein CASSLGGLADSTDTQYF. The full variable domain, rest sourced from reference TRBV28 and TRBJ2-3, is DVKVTQSSRYLVKRTGEKVFLECVQDMDHENMFWYRQDPGLGLRLIYFSYDVKMKEKGDIPEGYSVSREKKERFSLILESASTNQTSMYLCASSLGGLADSTDTQYFGPGTRLTVL.

The chain recombines TRBV19 with TRBJ2-7; 9 bases agree with TRBD2. The V segment lost 1 base and the J segment 6 bases; nucleotides outside the gene matches: 4. Per germline, CDR1 LNHDA and CDR2 SQIVND (reference sequence). CDR3 length equals 14 residues. The CDR3 nucleotides are TGTGCCAGTAGTATAGCCCTAGCGGGAACCGAGCAGTACTTC. This translates into CASSIALAGTEQYF.

The V gene is TRBV5-1, the J gene TRBJ2-1, with 10 bases fitting TRBD2. Looked up from germline, CDR1 is SGHRS and CDR2 is YFSETQ. This CDR3 is 20 amino acids long. Losses at the gene ends were 2 bases for V and 1 base for J; bases not matched to a gene: 15. CDR3 sequence reads: CASSFGEGLAGVPSYNEQFF. CDR3 bases: TGCGCCAGCAGCTTTGGAGAAGGGCTAGCGGGAGTACCGTCCTACAATGAGCAGTTCTTC.

V gene TRBV27 combines with J gene TRBJ2-2, with 13 bases matching TRBD2. The length of the CDR3 is 16 residues. CDR1 MNHEY and CDR2 SMNVEV come from the germline V gene (reference sequence). V shed 4 bases and J 7 bases; nucleotides not matched to a gene: 6. The CDR3 DNA reads TGTGCCAGCAGTTCCACTAGCGGGAGGGTAGGCGGGGAGCTGTTTTTT. Its translation: CASSSTSGRVGGELFF.

The genes are TRBV5-1 and TRBJ2-1; 13 nucleotides line up with TRBD2. The CDR3 is 14 residues long. CDR1 and CDR2 from the germline V gene are SGHRS and YFSETQ. J lost 6 bases, V lost 5 bases, and 2 bases had no gene match. The CDR3 sequence is CASRLAGGPNEQFF. The CDR3 DNA follows: TGCGCCAGCAGACTAGCGGGAGGGCCCAATGAGCAGTTCTTC.

The V call is TRBV29-1, the J call TRBJ2-7, with D maybe TRBD2 (6 bases). Trimming removed 1 base at V and 2 bases at J, with 12 bases between. Germline V gives CDR1 SQVTM, CDR2 ANQGSEA. The CDR3 is 14 residues long. The CDR3 nucleotides read TGCAGCGTTGAAGTCGGGAGTGCGACCTACGAGCAGTACTTC. Translating it yields CSVEVGSATYEQYF.

On this clone: An end of the junction does not agree with germline; a read error may underlie this. The chain has TRBV20-1 and TRBJ2-1; possible D gene TRBD2, 6 bases. Germline CDR1 is DFQATT and CDR2 is SNEGSKA (reference sequence). The CDR3 is 11 amino acids. The CDR3 reads CSATWDSSPLF. As DNA, the CDR3 is TGCAGTGCTACATGGGACTCTTCTCCGCTCTTC.

The chain links TRBV28 to TRBJ2-7, with 7 bases that match TRBD1. Germline V gives CDR1 MDHEN, CDR2 SYDVKM. J gave up 5 bases and V 3 bases, and 7 bases lay outside the gene matches. The CDR3 is 14 amino acids. The CDR3 DNA reads as TGTGCCAGCAGTTTGACAGGGACCCTCGACGAGCAGTACTTC. Translating gives CASSLTGTLDEQYF.

The genes are TRBV27 and TRBJ2-7, with D perhaps TRBD2 (5 bases). This CDR3 comprises 13 residues. V was pared by 3 bases and J by 4 bases, with 10 bases between. CDR1 MNHEY and CDR2 SMNVEV come from the germline V gene (reference sequence). CDR3 residues: CASSFGLAYEQYF. In DNA form, the CDR3 reads TGTGCCAGCAGTTTTGGGCTAGCATACGAGCAGTACTTC.